The 20 T cell receptor beta chains below all came from one sample that was sequenced in a study of B cell selection in AIRE deficiency. The data were produced by immunoSEQ multiplex PCR, yet TCRdb's version contains in-frame clones alone and is incomplete. Of 20,000 to 25,000 clones listed, 95% to 98% are singletons. Conventional CD4 T cells were sorted as CD4+CD127+ cells. The sequenced material came from conventional CD4+ T cells sorted from PBMCs. The receptor source for this set is a human donor with AIRE deficiency.

V is TRBV5-6 and J is TRBJ2-7, with TRBD1 matching over 9 bases. Germline loops: CDR1 SGHDT, CDR2 YYEEEE. This CDR3 spans 15 amino acids. V dropped 4 bases and J dropped 1; count of bases not matched to a gene: 6. CDR3 in amino acids: CASSPTGTGSYEQYF. In nucleotides, the CDR3 is TGTGCCAGCAGCCCCACCGGGACAGGGTCCTACGAGCAGTACTTC. Looking up the rest from reference TRBV5-6 and TRBJ2-7 gives the full variable domain: DAGVTQSPTHLIKTRGQQVTLRCSPKSGHDTVSWYQQALGQGPQFIFQYYEEEERQRGNFPDRFSGHQFPNYSSELNVNALLLGDSALYLCASSPTGTGSYEQYFGPGTRLTVT.

This rearrangement joins TRBV29-1 to TRBJ2-5; 8 nucleotides align to TRBD1. V lost 5 bases, J lost 4 bases, and 3 bases stayed unmatched. Germline V lookup: CDR1 SQVTM, CDR2 ANQGSEA. CDR3 length equals 12 residues. This CDR3 reads CSVQGAGETQYF. The CDR3 DNA is TGCAGCGTTCAGGGGGCCGGAGAGACCCAGTACTTC.

The chain has TRBV5-1 and TRBJ2-2, with TRBD2 identical over 9 bases. CDR3 size: 15 residues. Per germline, CDR1 SGHRS and CDR2 YFSETQ. With 0 bases clipped from V and 4 bases from J, the junction kept 1 base outside the gene matches. DNA for the CDR3: TGCGCCAGCAGCTTGGGAGCGGGAGGCACCGGGGAGCTGTTTTTT. It codes for CASSLGAGGTGELFF.

This clone was observed a single time. This chain uses TRBV27 with TRBJ2-7, with 10 bases fitting TRBD1. Looked up from germline, CDR1 is MNHEY and CDR2 is SMNVEV (reference sequence). V was pared by 4 bases and J by 3 bases, with 9 bases of the junction left unmatched. The length of the CDR3 is 16 residues. The CDR3 reads CASSSLAGTGDYEQYF. DNA of the CDR3: TGTGCCAGCAGTTCCTTAGCCGGGACAGGGGACTACGAGCAGTACTTC.

The chain recombines TRBV5-6 with TRBJ1-4; D may be TRBD1 (5 bases). Trimming removed 1 base at V and 10 bases at J, with 11 bases between. Germline V gene lookup returns CDR1 SGHDT and CDR2 YYEEEE. This CDR3 is 13 amino acids long. CDR3 amino acids: CASSLRMGGKLFF. CDR3 DNA sequence: TGTGCCAGCAGCTTGCGCATGGGGGGAAAACTGTTTTTT. Full variable domain (outside the CDR3, taken from reference TRBV5-6 and TRBJ1-4): DAGVTQSPTHLIKTRGQQVTLRCSPKSGHDTVSWYQQALGQGPQFIFQYYEEEERQRGNFPDRFSGHQFPNYSSELNVNALLLGDSALYLCASSLRMGGKLFFGSGTQLSVL.

The chain combines TRBV29-1 with TRBJ2-1; 8 bases map to TRBD2. Germline CDR1 is SQVTM and CDR2 is ANQGSEA. The CDR3 runs 16 residues. The V and J ends lost 4 bases and 10 bases, in that order; junction bases with no gene match: 18. This CDR3 reads CSVGVHKAGGLWEQFF. The CDR3 nucleotides read TGCAGCGTTGGGGTTCATAAGGCGGGAGGTCTTTGGGAGCAGTTCTTC.

CDR3 region: CASHSTGTGDYGYTF. CDR3 bases: TGTGCCAGCCACAGCACCGGGACAGGGGACTATGGCTACACCTTC. The chain is built from TRBV28 and TRBJ1-2; 10 bases agree with TRBD1. This CDR3 region has 15 residues. CDR1 MDHEN and CDR2 SYDVKM come from the germline V gene. V was pared by 8 bases and J by 3 bases, with 9 bases of the junction left unmatched.

V is TRBV7-3 and J is TRBJ2-2; D remains ambiguous. Germline V CDR1 and CDR2: SGHTA, FQGTGA. The CDR3 has 13 amino acids. Trimming shortened V by 5 bases and J by 5 bases, and 9 bases separated the two germline ends. CDR3 in DNA: TGTGCCAGCAGCCCTCAGGCTACCGGGGAGCTGTTTTTT. As protein: CASSPQATGELFF.

This clone was observed a few times. This chain connects TRBV9 to TRBJ2-1; a possible D gene is TRBD2 (6 bases). Trimming removed 2 bases at V and 0 bases at J, with 9 bases between. This CDR3 comprises 15 residues. Looked up from germline, CDR1 is SGDLS and CDR2 is YYNGEE. CDR3 nucleotide sequence: TGTGCCAGCAGCGTCCTCGGGAGCTCCTACAATGAGCAGTTCTTC. Its protein product is CASSVLGSSYNEQFF.

The V call is TRBV11-3, the J call TRBJ2-3; perhaps TRBD1 as D (6 bases). V lost 2 bases to trimming and J lost 8 bases, with 11 bases between them. The CDR3 totals 13 residues. The germline V gene has CDR1 SGHNT and CDR2 YENEEA. The CDR3 DNA reads as TGTGCCAGCAGCTTACCGGGACACCCTACGCAGTATTTT. This sequence encodes CASSLPGHPTQYF.

This clone was found once. V is TRBV6-6 and J is TRBJ1-2; maybe TRBD1 (5 bases). CDR1 and CDR2 (germline): MNHNY, SVGAGI (reference sequence). Trimming pared 6 bases from V and 4 bases from J, leaving 9 bases between. The CDR3 sequence is 12 residues long. The CDR3 loop reads CASRGGGYGYTF. CDR3 in DNA: TGTGCCAGCAGAGGTGGGGGCTATGGCTACACCTTC.

This chain connects TRBV7-2 to TRBJ1-5; no firm D call. The CDR3 spans 12 residues. Germline V CDR1 and CDR2: SGHTA, FQGNSA. Trimming stripped 1 base from V and 7 bases from J, with 5 bases between. The CDR3: CASSLGHQPQHF. CDR3 bases: TGTGCCAGCAGCTTAGGACACCAGCCCCAGCATTTT.

This rearrangement joins TRBV10-3 to TRBJ2-5; the match to TRBD2 covers 9 bases. V was pared by 6 bases and J by 1 base, with 6 bases of the junction left unmatched. CDR3 length equals 15 residues. Germline-derived CDR1 and CDR2 are ENHRY and SYGVKD. The CDR3 sequence is CAIRRGGLAQETQYF. As DNA, the CDR3 is TGTGCCATCAGAAGAGGGGGACTAGCCCAAGAGACCCAGTACTTC.

This chain links TRBV5-1 with TRBJ1-3; D remains ambiguous. The germline V gene has CDR1 SGHRS and CDR2 YFSETQ. This CDR3 has 14 amino acids. Trimming removed 0 bases at V and 3 bases at J, with 7 bases between. DNA for the CDR3: TGCGCCAGCAGCTTGGAACACCATGGAAACACCATATATTTT. Encoded protein: CASSLEHHGNTIYF.

The chain has TRBV18 and TRBJ2-1; D is possibly TRBD1 (5 bases). This CDR3 is 15 amino acids long. CDR1 KGHSH and CDR2 LQKENI come from the germline V gene. V was clipped by 3 bases and J by 0 bases, with 9 bases between them. CDR3 sequence reads: CASSPGQDSYNEQFF. The CDR3 bases are TGTGCCAGCTCACCGGGGCAGGACTCCTACAATGAGCAGTTCTTC.

The chain is built from TRBV2 and TRBJ1-2; no definite D call. The V end was cut by 2 bases, the J end by 3 bases, with 7 bases between. This CDR3 contains 13 residues. The V gene's germline CDR1 is SNHLY and CDR2 FYNNEI. CDR3 in DNA: TGTGCCAGCAGTGAAATTAGGGACTATGGCTACACCTTC. Translation gives CASSEIRDYGYTF.

This clone was detected once. The chain uses TRBV9 and TRBJ2-7; 9 bases line up with TRBD2. Germline V gene data show CDR1 as SGDLS and CDR2 as YYNGEE. V dropped 0 bases and J dropped 4; count of bases not matched to a gene: 8. The CDR3 is 16 amino acids. CDR3 sequence reads: CASSVGWREGQYEQYF. DNA for the CDR3: TGTGCCAGCAGCGTAGGTTGGCGGGAGGGCCAGTACGAGCAGTACTTC.

This chain joins TRBV5-4 and TRBJ2-2, with D unclear. The CDR3 spans 13 residues. The germline CDR1 and CDR2 sequences are SGHNT and YYREEE (reference sequence). V gave up 1 base and J gave up 3 bases, with 4 bases separating them. The CDR3 reads CASSLSDTGELFF. In nucleotides, the CDR3 is TGTGCCAGCAGCTTGAGTGACACCGGGGAGCTGTTTTTT. Supplemented by reference TRBV5-4 and TRBJ2-2, the full variable domain reads ETGVTQSPTHLIKTRGQQVTLRCSSQSGHNTVSWYQQALGQGPQFIFQYYREEENGRGNFPPRFSGLQFPNYSSELNVNALELDDSALYLCASSLSDTGELFFGEGSRLTVL.

This clone is a singleton in its sample. The J gene is TRBJ2-7, the V gene TRBV5-1, with 9 bases identical to TRBD1. The ends lost 4 bases at V and 5 bases at J; junction bases unmatched: 10. The length of the CDR3 is 15 residues. Germline CDR1 SGHRS, CDR2 YFSETQ. CDR3 loop: CASSPWNRGRNEQYF. In nucleotides, the CDR3 is TGCGCCAGCAGCCCCTGGAACAGGGGGCGCAACGAGCAGTACTTC.

In nucleotides, the CDR3 is TGTGCCAGCAGATCGACAGGATTTCAAGAGACCCAGTACTTC. This translates into CASRSTGFQETQYF. This chain connects TRBV28 to TRBJ2-5, with D possibly being TRBD1 (6 bases). The CDR3 covers 14 residues. The V gene lost 6 bases and the J gene lost 2 bases, with 13 bases spanning the gap. Germline V CDR1 and CDR2: MDHEN, SYDVKM. Using reference TRBV28 and TRBJ2-5 for the parts outside the CDR3, the full variable domain is DVKVTQSSRYLVKRTGEKVFLECVQDMDHENMFWYRQDPGLGLRLIYFSYDVKMKEKGDIPEGYSVSREKKERFSLILESASTNQTSMYLCASRSTGFQETQYFGPGTRLLVL.